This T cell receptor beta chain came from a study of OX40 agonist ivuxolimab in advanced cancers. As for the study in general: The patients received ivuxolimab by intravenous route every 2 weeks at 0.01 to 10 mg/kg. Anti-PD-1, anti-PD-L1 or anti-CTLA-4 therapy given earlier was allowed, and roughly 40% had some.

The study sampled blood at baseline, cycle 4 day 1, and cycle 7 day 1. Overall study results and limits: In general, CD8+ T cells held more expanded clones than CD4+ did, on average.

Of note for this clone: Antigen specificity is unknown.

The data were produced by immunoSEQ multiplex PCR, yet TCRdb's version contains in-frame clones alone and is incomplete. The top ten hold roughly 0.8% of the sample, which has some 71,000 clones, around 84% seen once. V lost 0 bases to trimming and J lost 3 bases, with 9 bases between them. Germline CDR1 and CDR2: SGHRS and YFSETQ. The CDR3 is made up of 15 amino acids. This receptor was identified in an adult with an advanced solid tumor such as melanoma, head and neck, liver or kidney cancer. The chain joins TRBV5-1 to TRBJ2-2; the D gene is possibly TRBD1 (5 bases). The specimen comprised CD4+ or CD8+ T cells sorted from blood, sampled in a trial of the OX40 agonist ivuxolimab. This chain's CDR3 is CASSLEGPDTGELFF. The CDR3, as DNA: TGCGCCAGCAGCTTGGAGGGGCCCGACACCGGGGAGCTGTTTTTT.